This TCR beta chain comes out of a study of shared clonotypes between healthy human individuals. Naive-designated CD8 cells lacked CD45RO, were positively enriched for CCR7, and omitted terminally differentiated effector memory CD45RA+ cells. As regards this clone: Its specificity is unknown.

The CDR3 consists of 16 residues. V was pared by 2 bases and J by 2 bases, with 7 bases of the junction left unmatched. Germline CDR1 and CDR2: MGHRA and YSYEKL. The repertoire was sequenced with immunoSEQ multiplex PCR; TCRdb's copy has only in-frame clones and lacks some. The sample carries about 2,200,000 clones, 85% to 95% recorded once. Overall study results and limits: As a rule, naive subsets had a larger estimated richness than memory subsets. Inspection by rarefaction showed sorted-subset sequencing to be incomplete despite large depth.

Sequencing was performed on naive CD8+ T cells from PBMCs. The clonotype originates from a man aged 18 to 30 in good health. Some clones in this sample may be carry-over from other donors' samples. The chain carries TRBV4-1 and TRBJ2-7, with 9 bases identical to TRBD1. The CDR3 DNA is TGCGCCAGCAGCCAAACCACGGGACAGGGTACCTACGAGCAGTACTTC. Protein sequence: CASSQTTGQGTYEQYF.